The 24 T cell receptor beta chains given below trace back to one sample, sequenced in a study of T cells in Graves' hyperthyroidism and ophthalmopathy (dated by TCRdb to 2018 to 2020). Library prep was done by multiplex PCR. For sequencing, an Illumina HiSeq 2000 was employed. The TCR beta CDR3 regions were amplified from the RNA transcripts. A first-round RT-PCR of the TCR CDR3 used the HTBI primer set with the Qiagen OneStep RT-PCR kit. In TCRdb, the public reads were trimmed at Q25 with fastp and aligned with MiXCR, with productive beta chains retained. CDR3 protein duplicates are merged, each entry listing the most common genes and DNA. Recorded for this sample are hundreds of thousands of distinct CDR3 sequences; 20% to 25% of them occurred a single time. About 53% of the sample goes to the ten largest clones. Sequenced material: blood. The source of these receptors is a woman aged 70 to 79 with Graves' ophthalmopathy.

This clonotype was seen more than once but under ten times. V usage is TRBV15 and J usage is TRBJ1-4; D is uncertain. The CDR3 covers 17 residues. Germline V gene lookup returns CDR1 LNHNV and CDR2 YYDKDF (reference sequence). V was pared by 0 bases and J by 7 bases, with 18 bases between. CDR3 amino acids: CATSRDSRRMVGEKLFF. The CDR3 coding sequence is TGTGCCACCAGCAGAGATTCGAGGAGGATGGTGGGTGAAAAACTGTTTTTT.

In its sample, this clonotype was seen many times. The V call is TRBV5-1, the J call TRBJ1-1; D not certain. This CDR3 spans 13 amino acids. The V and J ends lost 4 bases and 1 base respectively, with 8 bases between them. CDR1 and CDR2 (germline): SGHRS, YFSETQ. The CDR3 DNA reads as TGCGCCAGCAGCGCGAAGGGGAACACTGAAGCTTTCTTT. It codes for CASSAKGNTEAFF.

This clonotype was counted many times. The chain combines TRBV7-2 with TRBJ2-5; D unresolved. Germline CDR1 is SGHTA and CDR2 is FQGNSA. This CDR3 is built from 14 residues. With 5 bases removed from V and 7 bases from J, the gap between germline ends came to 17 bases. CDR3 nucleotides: TGTGCCAGCAGCCGCAGCCCCCGCGACGGGACCCAGTACTTC. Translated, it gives CASSRSPRDGTQYF.

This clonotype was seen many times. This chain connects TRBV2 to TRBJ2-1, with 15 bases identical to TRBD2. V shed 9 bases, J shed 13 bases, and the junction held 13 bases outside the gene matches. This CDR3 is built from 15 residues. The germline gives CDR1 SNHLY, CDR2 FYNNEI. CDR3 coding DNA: TGTGCCAGTAGCTTGTCGGGACTAGCGGGAGGACAACAGTTCTTC. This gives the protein CASSLSGLAGGQQFF.

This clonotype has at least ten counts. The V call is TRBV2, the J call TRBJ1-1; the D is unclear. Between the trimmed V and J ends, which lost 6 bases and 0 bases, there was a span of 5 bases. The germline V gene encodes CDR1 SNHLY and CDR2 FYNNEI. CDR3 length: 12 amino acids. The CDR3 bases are TGTGCCAGCAGACCCTTGAACACTGAAGCTTTCTTT. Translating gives CASRPLNTEAFF. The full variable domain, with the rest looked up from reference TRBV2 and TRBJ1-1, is EPEVTQTPSHQVTQMGQEVILRCVPISNHLYFYWYRQILGQKVEFLVSFYNNEISEKSEIFDDQFSVERPDGSNFTLKIRSTKLEDSAMYFCASRPLNTEAFFGQGTRLTVV.

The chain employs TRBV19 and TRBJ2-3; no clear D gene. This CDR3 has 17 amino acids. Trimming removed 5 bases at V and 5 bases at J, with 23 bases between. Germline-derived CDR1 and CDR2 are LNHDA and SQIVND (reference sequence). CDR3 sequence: CASSPHPGSQGIDTQYF. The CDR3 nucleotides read TGTGCCAGTAGTCCCCACCCTGGCAGTCAAGGGATAGATACGCAGTATTTT.

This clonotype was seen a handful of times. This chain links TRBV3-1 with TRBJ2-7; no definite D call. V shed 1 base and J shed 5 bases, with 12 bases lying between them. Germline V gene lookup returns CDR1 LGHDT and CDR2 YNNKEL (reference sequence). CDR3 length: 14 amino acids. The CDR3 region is CASSQAHSLNEQYF. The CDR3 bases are TGTGCCAGCAGCCAAGCTCACTCGCTGAACGAGCAGTACTTC.

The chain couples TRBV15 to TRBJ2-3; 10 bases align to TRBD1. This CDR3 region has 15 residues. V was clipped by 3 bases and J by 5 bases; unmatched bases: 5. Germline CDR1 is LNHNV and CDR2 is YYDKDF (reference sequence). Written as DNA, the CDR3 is TGTGCCACCAGCAGTATGGGACAGGGGTTAGATACGCAGTATTTT. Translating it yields CATSSMGQGLDTQYF.

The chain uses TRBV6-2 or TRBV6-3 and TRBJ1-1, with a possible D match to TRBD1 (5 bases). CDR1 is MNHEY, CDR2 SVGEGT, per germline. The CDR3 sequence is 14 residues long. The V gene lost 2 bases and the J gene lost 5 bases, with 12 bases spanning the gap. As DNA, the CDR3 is TGTGCCAGCAGTTACATCGGGGGGTTTACTGAAGCTTTCTTT. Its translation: CASSYIGGFTEAFF.

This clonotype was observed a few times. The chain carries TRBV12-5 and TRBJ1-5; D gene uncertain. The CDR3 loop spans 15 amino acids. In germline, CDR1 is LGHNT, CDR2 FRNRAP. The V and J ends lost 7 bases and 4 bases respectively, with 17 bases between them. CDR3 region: CASAPGVFSNQPQHF. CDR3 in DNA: TGTGCTAGTGCCCCGGGAGTCTTTTCGAATCAGCCCCAGCATTTT.

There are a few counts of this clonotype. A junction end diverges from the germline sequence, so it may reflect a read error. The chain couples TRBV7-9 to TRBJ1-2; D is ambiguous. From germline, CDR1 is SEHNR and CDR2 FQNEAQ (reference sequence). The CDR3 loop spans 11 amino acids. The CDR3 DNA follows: TGTGCCAGCAGTTTAGGCAATGGCTACACCTTC. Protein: CASSLGNGYTF.

The CDR3 protein is CASSLRLAGSSGANVLTF. The CDR3 region has the DNA TGTGCCAGCAGCTTACGACTAGCGGGAAGCTCTGGGGCCAACGTCCTGACTTTC. The chain is built from TRBV7-6 and TRBJ2-6, with 11 bases fitting TRBD2. The CDR3 runs to 18 residues. Germline V gene lookup returns CDR1 SGHVS and CDR2 FNYEAQ. Unmatched junction bases numbered 3, after V lost 2 bases and J lost 0 bases.

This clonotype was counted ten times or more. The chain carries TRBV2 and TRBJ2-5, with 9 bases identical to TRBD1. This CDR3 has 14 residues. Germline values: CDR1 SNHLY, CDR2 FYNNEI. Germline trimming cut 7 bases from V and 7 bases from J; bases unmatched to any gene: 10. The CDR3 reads CASTMGDRVGTQYF. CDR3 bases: TGTGCCAGCACCATGGGGGACAGGGTCGGGACCCAGTACTTC.

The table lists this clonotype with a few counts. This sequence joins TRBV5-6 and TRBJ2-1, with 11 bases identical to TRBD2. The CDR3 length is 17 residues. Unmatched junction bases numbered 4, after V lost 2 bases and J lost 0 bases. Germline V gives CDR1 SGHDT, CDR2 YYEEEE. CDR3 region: CASSFGLAGSSYNEQFF. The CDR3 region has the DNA TGTGCCAGCAGCTTTGGACTAGCGGGTTCCTCCTACAATGAGCAGTTCTTC. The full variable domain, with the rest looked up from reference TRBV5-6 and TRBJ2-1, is DAGVTQSPTHLIKTRGQQVTLRCSPKSGHDTVSWYQQALGQGPQFIFQYYEEEERQRGNFPDRFSGHQFPNYSSELNVNALLLGDSALYLCASSFGLAGSSYNEQFFGPGTRLTVL.

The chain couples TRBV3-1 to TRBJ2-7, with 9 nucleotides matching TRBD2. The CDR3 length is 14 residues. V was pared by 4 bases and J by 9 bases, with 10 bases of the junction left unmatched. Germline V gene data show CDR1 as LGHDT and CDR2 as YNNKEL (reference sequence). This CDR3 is CASSRPTSGLGQYF. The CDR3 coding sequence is TGTGCCAGCAGCCGACCGACTAGCGGTCTTGGGCAGTACTTC.

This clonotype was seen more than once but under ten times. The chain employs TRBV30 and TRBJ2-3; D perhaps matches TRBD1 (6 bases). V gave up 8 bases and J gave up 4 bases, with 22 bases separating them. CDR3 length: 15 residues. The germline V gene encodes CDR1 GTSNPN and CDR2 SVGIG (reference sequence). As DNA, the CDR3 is TGTGCCGGAAAATGGACACAGGGTAGGTCAGATACGCAGTATTTT. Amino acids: CAGKWTQGRSDTQYF.

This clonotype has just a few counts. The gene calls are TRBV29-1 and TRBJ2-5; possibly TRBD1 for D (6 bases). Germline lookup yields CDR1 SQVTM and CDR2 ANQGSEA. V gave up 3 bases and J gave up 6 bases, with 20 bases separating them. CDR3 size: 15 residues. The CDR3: CSVDFLEGGGKTQYF. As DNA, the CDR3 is TGCAGCGTTGATTTTTTAGAAGGGGGTGGTAAGACCCAGTACTTC.

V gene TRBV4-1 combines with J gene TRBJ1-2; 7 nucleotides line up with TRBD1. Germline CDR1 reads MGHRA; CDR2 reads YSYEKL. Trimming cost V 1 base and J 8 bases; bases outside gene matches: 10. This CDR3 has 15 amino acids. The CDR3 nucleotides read TGCGCCAGCAGCCAAGTCCGGGACAGAAGTGGCGGCTACACCTTC. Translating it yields CASSQVRDRSGGYTF.

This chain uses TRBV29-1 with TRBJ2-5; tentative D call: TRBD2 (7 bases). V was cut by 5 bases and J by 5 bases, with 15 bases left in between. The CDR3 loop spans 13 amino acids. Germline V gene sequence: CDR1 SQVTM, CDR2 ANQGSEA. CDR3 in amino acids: CSVPRGGGETQYF. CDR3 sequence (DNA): TGCAGCGTTCCGAGGGGGGGAGGGGAGACCCAGTACTTC.

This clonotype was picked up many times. CDR3: CASSLDGLSTDTQYF. DNA of the CDR3: TGTGCCAGCAGCTTAGATGGACTCAGCACAGATACGCAGTATTTT. V gene TRBV7-2 combines with J gene TRBJ2-3, with TRBD2 as a possible D gene (5 bases). Trimming cost V 1 base and J 0 bases, with 8 bases left between them. The CDR3 contains 15 residues. The germline CDR1 and CDR2 sequences are SGHTA and FQGNSA.

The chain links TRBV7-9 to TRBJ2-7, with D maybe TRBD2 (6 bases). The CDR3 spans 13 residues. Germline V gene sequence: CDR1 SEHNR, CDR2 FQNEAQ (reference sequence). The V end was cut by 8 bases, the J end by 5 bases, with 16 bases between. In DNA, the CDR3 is TGTGCCAGCTCCCAGGGACTCGCCAACGAGCAGTACTTC. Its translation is CASSQGLANEQYF.

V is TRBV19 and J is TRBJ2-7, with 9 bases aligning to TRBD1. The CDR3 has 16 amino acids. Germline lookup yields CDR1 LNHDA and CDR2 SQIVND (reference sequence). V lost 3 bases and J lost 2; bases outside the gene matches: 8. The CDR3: CASSIRTGALTYEQYF. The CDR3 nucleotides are TGTGCCAGTAGTATCCGGACAGGGGCTTTAACCTACGAGCAGTACTTC. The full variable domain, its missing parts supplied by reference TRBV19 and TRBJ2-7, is DGGITQSPKYLFRKEGQNVTLSCEQNLNHDAMYWYRQDPGQGLRLIYYSQIVNDFQKGDIAEGYSVSREKKESFPLTVTSAQKNPTAFYLCASSIRTGALTYEQYFGPGTRLTVT.

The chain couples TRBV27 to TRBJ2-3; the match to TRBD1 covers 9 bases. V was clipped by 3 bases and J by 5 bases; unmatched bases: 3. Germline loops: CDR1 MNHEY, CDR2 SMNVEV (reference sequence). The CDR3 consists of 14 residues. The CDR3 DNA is TGTGCCAGCAGTTTCACAGGGGGCCTAGATACGCAGTATTTT. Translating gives CASSFTGGLDTQYF.

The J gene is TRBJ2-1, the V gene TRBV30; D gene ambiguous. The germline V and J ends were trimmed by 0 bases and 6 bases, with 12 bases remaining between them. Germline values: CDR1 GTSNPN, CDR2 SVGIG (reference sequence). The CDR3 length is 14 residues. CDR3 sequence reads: CAWSVQRDFNEQFF. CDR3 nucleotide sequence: TGTGCCTGGAGTGTACAGCGAGATTTCAATGAGCAGTTCTTC. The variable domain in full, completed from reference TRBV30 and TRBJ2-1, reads SQTIHQWPATLVQPVGSPLSLECTVEGTSNPNLYWYRQAAGRGLQLLFYSVGIGQISSEVPQNLSASRPQDRQFILSSKKLLLSDSGFYLCAWSVQRDFNEQFFGPGTRLTVL.